The 9 T cell receptor beta chains listed next were all sequenced from one sample in a study of Tregs in tolerant kidney transplant recipients. Mixed chimerism was transient after nonmyeloablative marrow transplants from related graft donors. Method: immunoSEQ multiplex PCR; TCRdb's copy keeps in-frame clones and lacks some. The data contain some 47,000 clones, more than 70% of them seen just once; the ten biggest clones take up around a sixth. The sample in question was CD8+ T cells from blood (PBMCs), obtained 12 months after the transplant. These TCRs come from a human patient who received a combined kidney and bone marrow transplant. Some T cells may be supplied by the graft donor.

In this sample, this clone turned up a few times. V usage is TRBV7-6 and J usage is TRBJ2-2; TRBD2 is a possible D gene (5 bases). CDR1 is SGHVS, CDR2 FNYEAQ, per germline. V was trimmed by 7 bases and J by 7 bases, leaving 10 bases between them. There are 12 residues in the CDR3. For the CDR3, the DNA is TGTGCCAGCACCTCCCGGGGCGGGGAGCTGTTTTTT. This translates into CASTSRGGELFF.

This chain joins TRBV1 and TRBJ2-1; the D segment call TRBD2 is taken from the table without a DNA check. TRBV1 is a known pseudogene. This CDR3 is 17 amino acids long. As DNA, the CDR3 is TGCACCAGCAGCCCCCAACTACTAGCGGGCCTTAACAATGAGCAGTTCTTC. It translates to CTSSPQLLAGLNNEQFF.

The chain is built from TRBV11-3 and TRBJ2-1; D may be TRBD2 (6 bases). Per germline, CDR1 SGHNT and CDR2 YENEEA. V was cut by 3 bases and J by 0 bases, with 12 bases left in between. The CDR3 length is 16 residues. The CDR3 DNA reads as TGTGCCAGCAGCTTCGTCGGGAGAGTCTCCTACAATGAGCAGTTCTTC. This gives the protein CASSFVGRVSYNEQFF.

J is TRBJ1-2 and V is TRBV5-1; D uncertain. The CDR3 has 16 residues. CDR1 is SGHRS, CDR2 YFSETQ, per germline. The V end lost 0 bases, the J end lost 0 bases, and 12 bases lay between the germline ends. The CDR3 is CASSLDPGLANYGYTF. The CDR3 DNA reads TGCGCCAGCAGCTTGGATCCGGGTCTAGCTAACTATGGCTACACCTTC.

This rearrangement joins TRBV19 to TRBJ2-7; D is unclear. The CDR3 totals 14 residues. Germline V gives CDR1 LNHDA, CDR2 SQIVND (reference sequence). V was pared by 5 bases and J by 0 bases, with 11 bases between. In DNA, the CDR3 is TGTGCCAGTAGTCTAGGGCACAGCTCCTACGAGCAGTACTTC. Its translation: CASSLGHSSYEQYF.

J is TRBJ1-1 and V is TRBV6-5; D may be TRBD1 (5 bases). The V gene's germline CDR1 is MNHEY and CDR2 SVGAGI. The CDR3 spans 13 residues. Trimming left V 3 bases short and J 5 bases short, with 10 bases between. The CDR3 coding sequence is TGTGCCAGCAGTTATCTGGGGGGAACTGAAGCTTTCTTT. Translation gives CASSYLGGTEAFF.

The rearrangement joins TRBV30 to TRBJ1-1; TRBD1 might be the D (6 bases). Trimming removed 3 bases from V and 1 base from J, with 15 bases in between. Germline values: CDR1 GTSNPN, CDR2 SVGIG (reference sequence). The CDR3 consists of 15 residues. The CDR3 region has the DNA TGTGCCTGGAGAATTCTCGGACAGCCGAACACTGAAGCTTTCTTT. It translates to CAWRILGQPNTEAFF.

This clone was recorded once. The chain combines TRBV21-1 with TRBJ2-7; the D call in the table, TRBD2, was not verified against the DNA. TRBV21-1 is marked as a pseudogene. CDR3 length: 15 amino acids. The CDR3 loop is CASRTLSGRAYEQYF. CDR3 nucleotides: TGTGCCAGCAGGACCTTAAGCGGGAGGGCCTACGAGCAGTACTTC.

The chain combines TRBV5-8 with TRBJ2-7; possible D gene TRBD2, 5 bases. Trimming took off 3 bases at V and 2 bases at J, with 6 bases between the two ends. The CDR3 consists of 12 residues. Germline CDR1 is SGHTS and CDR2 is YDEGEE. CDR3: CASSSGTYEQYF. CDR3 in DNA: TGTGCCAGCAGCTCGGGGACCTACGAGCAGTACTTC.